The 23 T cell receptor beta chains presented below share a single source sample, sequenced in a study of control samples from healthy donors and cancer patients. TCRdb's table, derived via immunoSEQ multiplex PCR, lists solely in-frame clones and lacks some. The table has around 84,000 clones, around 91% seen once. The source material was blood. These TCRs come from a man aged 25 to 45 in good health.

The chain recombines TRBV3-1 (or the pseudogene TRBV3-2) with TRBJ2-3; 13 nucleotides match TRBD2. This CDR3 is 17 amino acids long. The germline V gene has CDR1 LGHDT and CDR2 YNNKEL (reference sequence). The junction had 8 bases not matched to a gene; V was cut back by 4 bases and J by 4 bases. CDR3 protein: CASSPGLAGSLADTQYF. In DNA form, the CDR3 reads TGTGCCAGCAGCCCGGGACTAGCGGGAAGTCTCGCAGATACGCAGTATTTT.

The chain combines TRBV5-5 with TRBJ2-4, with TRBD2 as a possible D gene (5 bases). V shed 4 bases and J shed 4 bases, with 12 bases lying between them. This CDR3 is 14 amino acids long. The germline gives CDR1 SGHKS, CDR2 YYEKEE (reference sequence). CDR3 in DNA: TGTGCCAGCAGCATATCCCCGGGGAAAAACATTCAGTACTTC. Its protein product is CASSISPGKNIQYF.

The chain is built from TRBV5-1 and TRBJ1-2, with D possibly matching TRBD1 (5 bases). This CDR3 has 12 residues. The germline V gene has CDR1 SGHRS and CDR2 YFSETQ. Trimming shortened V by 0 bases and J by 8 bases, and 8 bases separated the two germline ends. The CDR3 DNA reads TGCGCCAGCAGCTTGGTGGGGCAAGGCTACACCTTC. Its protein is CASSLVGQGYTF.

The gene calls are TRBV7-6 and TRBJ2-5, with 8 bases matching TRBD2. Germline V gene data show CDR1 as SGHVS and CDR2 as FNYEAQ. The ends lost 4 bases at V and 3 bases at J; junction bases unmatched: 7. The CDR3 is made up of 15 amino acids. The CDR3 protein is CASSSRAGVEETQYF. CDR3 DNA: TGTGCCAGCAGCTCCAGAGCGGGAGTCGAAGAGACCCAGTACTTC.

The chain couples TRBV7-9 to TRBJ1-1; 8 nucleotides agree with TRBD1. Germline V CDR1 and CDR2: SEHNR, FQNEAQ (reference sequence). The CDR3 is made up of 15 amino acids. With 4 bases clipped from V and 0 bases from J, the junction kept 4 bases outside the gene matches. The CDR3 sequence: CASSSQGALNTEAFF. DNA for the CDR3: TGTGCCAGCAGCTCCCAGGGGGCCTTGAACACTGAAGCTTTCTTT.

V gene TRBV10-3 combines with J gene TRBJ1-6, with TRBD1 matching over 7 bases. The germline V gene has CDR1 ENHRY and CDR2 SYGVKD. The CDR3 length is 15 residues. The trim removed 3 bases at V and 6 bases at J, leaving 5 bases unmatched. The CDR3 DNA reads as TGTGCCATCAGTGAAGAGGCAGGGGGTAATTCACCCCTCCACTTT. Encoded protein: CAISEEAGGNSPLHF.

This chain's CDR3 is CASSIQGHEQYF. In DNA, the CDR3 is TGTGCCAGCAGTATACAGGGCCACGAGCAGTACTTC. V is TRBV7-9 and J is TRBJ2-7; weak D call: TRBD1 (6 bases). Germline values: CDR1 SEHNR, CDR2 FQNEAQ (reference sequence). The CDR3 runs 12 residues. Trimming pared 6 bases from V and 5 bases from J, leaving 11 bases between.

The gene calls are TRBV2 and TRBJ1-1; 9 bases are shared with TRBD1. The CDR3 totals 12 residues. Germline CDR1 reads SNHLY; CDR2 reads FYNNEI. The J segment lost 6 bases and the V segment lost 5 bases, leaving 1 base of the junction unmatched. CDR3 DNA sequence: TGTGCCAGCAGTAGGACAGGGGCTGAAGCTTTCTTT. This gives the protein CASSRTGAEAFF.

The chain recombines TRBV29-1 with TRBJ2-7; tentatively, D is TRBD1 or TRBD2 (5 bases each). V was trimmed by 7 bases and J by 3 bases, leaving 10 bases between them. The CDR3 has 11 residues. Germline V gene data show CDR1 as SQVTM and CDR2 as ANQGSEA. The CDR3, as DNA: TGCAGCGGGGGGTCCTTCTACGAGCAGTACTTC. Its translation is CSGGSFYEQYF.

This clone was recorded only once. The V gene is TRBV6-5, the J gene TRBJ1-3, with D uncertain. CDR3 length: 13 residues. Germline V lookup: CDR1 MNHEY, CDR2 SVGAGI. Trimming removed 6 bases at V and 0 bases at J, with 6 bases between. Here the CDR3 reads CASRRASGNTIYF. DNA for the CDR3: TGTGCCAGCAGAAGGGCCTCTGGAAACACCATATATTTT.

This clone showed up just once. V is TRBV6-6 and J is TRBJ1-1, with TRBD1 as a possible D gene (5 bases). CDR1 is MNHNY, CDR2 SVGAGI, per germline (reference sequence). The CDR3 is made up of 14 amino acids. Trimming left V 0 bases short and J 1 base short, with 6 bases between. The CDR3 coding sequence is TGTGCCAGCAGTTACTCGACAGCGAACACTGAAGCTTTCTTT. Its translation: CASSYSTANTEAFF.

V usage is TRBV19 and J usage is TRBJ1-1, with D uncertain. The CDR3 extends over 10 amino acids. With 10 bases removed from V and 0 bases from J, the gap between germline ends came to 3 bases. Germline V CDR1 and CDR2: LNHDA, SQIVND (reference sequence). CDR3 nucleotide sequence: TGTGCCACCATGAACACTGAAGCTTTCTTT. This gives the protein CATMNTEAFF.

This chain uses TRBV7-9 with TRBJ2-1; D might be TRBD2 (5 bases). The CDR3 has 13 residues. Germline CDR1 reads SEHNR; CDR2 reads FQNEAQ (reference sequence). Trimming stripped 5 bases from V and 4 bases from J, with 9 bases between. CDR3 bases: TGTGCCAGCAGCACGGACTGGTACAATGAGCAGTTCTTC. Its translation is CASSTDWYNEQFF.

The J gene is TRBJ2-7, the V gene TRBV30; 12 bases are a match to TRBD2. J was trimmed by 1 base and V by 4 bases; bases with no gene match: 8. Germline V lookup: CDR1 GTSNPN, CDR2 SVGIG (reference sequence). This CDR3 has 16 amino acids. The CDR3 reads CAWKGASGGASYEQYF. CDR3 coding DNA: TGTGCCTGGAAAGGGGCTAGCGGGGGGGCATCCTACGAGCAGTACTTC.

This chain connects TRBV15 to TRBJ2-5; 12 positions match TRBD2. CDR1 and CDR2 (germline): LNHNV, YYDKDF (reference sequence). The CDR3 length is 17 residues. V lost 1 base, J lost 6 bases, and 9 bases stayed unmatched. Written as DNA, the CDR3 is TGTGCCACCAGCAGAGCCCGTCTAGCGGGAGGGCCAAAGACCCAGTACTTC. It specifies CATSRARLAGGPKTQYF.

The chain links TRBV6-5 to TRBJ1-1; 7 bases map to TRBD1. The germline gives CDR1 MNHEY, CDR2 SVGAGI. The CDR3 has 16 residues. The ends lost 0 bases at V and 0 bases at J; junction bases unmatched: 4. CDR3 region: CASSYSGQTLNTEAFF. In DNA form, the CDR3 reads TGTGCCAGCAGTTACTCGGGACAGACATTGAACACTGAAGCTTTCTTT.

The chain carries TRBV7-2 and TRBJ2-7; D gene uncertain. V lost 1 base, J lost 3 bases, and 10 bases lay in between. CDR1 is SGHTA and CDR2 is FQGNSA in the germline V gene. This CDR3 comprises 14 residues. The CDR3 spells CASSLDPGNYEQYF. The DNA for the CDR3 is TGTGCCAGCAGCTTAGACCCCGGAAACTACGAGCAGTACTTC.

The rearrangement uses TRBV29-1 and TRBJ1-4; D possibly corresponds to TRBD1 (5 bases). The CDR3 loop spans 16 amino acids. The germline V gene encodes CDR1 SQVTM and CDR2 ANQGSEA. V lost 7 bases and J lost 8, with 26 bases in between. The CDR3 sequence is CSAVGPPGIGGEKLFF. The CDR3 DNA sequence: TGCAGCGCCGTGGGCCCCCCCGGAATCGGGGGAGAAAAACTGTTTTTT.

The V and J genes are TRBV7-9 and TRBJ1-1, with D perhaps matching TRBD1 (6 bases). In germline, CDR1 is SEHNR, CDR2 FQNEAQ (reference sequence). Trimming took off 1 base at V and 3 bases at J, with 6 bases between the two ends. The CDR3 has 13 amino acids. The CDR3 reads CASSLEGDTEAFF. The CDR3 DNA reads TGTGCCAGCAGCTTAGAGGGGGACACTGAAGCTTTCTTT.

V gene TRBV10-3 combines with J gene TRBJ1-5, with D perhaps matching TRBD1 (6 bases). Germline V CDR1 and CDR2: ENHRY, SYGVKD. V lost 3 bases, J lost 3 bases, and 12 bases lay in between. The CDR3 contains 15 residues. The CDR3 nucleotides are TGTGCCATCAGTGACCCCGACAGGTTCAATCAGCCCCAGCATTTT. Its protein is CAISDPDRFNQPQHF.

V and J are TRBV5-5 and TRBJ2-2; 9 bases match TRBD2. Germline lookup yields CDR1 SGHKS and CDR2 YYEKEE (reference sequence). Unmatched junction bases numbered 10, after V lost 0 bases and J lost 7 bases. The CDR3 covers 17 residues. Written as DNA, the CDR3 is TGTGCCAGCAGCTTGGACGCACTAGCGGGCGGTATCGGGGAGCTGTTTTTT. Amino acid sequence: CASSLDALAGGIGELFF.

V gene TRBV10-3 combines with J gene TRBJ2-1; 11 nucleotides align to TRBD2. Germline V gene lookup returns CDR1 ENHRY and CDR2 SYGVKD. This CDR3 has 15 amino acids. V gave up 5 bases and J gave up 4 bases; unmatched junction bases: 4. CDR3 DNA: TGTGCCATCAGTCTCGGACTAGCGGGTTACAATGAGCAGTTCTTC. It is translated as CAISLGLAGYNEQFF.

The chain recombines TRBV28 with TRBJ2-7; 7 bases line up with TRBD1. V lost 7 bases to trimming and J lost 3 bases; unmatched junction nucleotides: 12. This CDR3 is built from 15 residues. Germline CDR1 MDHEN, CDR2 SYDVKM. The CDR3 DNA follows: TGTGCCAGCACGGATCTATACAGGGGAAACTACGAGCAGTACTTC. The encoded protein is CASTDLYRGNYEQYF. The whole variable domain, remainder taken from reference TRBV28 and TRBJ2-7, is DVKVTQSSRYLVKRTGEKVFLECVQDMDHENMFWYRQDPGLGLRLIYFSYDVKMKEKGDIPEGYSVSREKKERFSLILESASTNQTSMYLCASTDLYRGNYEQYFGPGTRLTVT.